The present entry profiles one T cell receptor (beta chain) with its context. Trimming removed 3 bases from V and 5 bases from J, with 10 bases in between. Germline-derived CDR1 and CDR2 are KGHSH and LQKENI. The length of the CDR3 is 14 residues. 13 Jbeta primers and 60 Vbeta primers were used for the PCR. Produced via immunoSEQ multiplex PCR; TCRdb's table is partial and in-frame only. The data contain 200,000 to 250,000 clones, roughly 82% of them seen just once; the ten biggest clones take up 4.5% to 6%. This entry belongs to a study of cytomegalovirus exposure and HLA in healthy donors. This clonotype was obtained from a woman aged 40-49 years in good health and CMV-seropositive. This sequence joins TRBV18 and TRBJ1-4; D is unresolved. The sequencing sample was made of PBMCs. This CDR3 is CASSPRQLNEKLFF. The DNA of the CDR3 is TGTGCCAGCTCACCGAGGCAGTTAAATGAAAAACTGTTTTTT.